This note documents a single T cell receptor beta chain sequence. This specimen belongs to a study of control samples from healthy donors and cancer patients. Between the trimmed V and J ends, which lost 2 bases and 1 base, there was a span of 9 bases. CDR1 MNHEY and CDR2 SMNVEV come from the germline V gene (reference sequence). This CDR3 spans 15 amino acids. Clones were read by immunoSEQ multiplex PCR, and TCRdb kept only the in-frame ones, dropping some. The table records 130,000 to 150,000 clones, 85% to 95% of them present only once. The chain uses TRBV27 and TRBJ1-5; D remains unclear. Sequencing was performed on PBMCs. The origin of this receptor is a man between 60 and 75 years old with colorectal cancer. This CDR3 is CASSLHGGSNQPQHF. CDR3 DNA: TGTGCCAGCAGTTTACACGGAGGAAGCAATCAGCCCCAGCATTTT.